This TCR beta chain came from a study of shared clonotypes between healthy human individuals. The unsorted PBMC sample used ten immunoSEQ deep assay plates. The protocol was immunoSEQ multiplex PCR, while the TCRdb copy is restricted to in-frame clones and leaves out a portion. The sample gives approximately 510,000 clones, about four fifths of which show up once; around 13% is in the top ten. In germline, CDR1 is MNHEY, CDR2 SMNVEV (reference sequence). The CDR3 totals 13 residues. Comment on this clone: Germline is not matched at one junction end, which may reflect a read error.

Specimen: PBMCs. The V call is TRBV27, the J call TRBJ1-1; D is possibly TRBD1 (5 bases). This TCR derives from a middle-aged woman in good health. Some clones in this sample may be carry-over from other donors' samples. CDR3 region: CAGSLFRGEEAFF. The CDR3 DNA reads as TGTGCCGGCAGTTTATTTCGGGGGGAGGAAGCTTTCTTT.